A single sample gave rise to the 20 T cell receptor beta chains below, sequenced in a study of blood T cell repertoires in COVID-19. Some clones are missing from TCRdb's copy, which holds only in-frame ones; the method was immunoSEQ multiplex PCR. Found here are 190,000 or so clones, 78% of them singletons; the top ten hold roughly 2.8%. The sample consisted of peripheral blood. The receptors originated from a woman aged 80 or over with active or convalescent COVID-19.

The V call is TRBV6-5, the J call TRBJ2-1, with D perhaps TRBD1 (5 bases). The germline V gene has CDR1 MNHEY and CDR2 SVGAGI. This CDR3 has 12 amino acids. The V gene lost 7 bases and the J gene lost 5 bases, with 9 bases spanning the gap. CDR3 DNA sequence: TGTGCCAGCAATCAAGGGGACAATGAGCAGTTCTTC. Amino acid sequence: CASNQGDNEQFF.

The chain is built from TRBV6-5 and TRBJ2-5; 7 bases match TRBD2. Trimming took 6 bases from V and 2 from J; bases not matched to a gene: 6. The germline CDR1 and CDR2 sequences are MNHEY and SVGAGI. This CDR3 is 14 amino acids long. The CDR3 nucleotides read TGTGCCAGCAGCCACGGACTAGGTCAAGAGACCCAGTACTTC. This sequence encodes CASSHGLGQETQYF.

The gene calls are TRBV5-1 and TRBJ1-6; the D gene is possibly TRBD1 (6 bases). This CDR3 contains 14 residues. V shed 1 base and J shed 5 bases, with 7 bases lying between them. CDR1 and CDR2 (germline): SGHRS, YFSETQ. The CDR3 spells CASSLSGDNSPLHF. The CDR3 DNA follows: TGCGCCAGCAGCTTGTCAGGGGATAATTCACCCCTCCACTTT.

This clone occurred many times. The V gene is TRBV19, the J gene TRBJ2-3; 11 bases are a match to TRBD2. The CDR3 has 16 amino acids. After removal of 3 bases from V and 6 bases from J, the junction contained 8 bases not matched to a gene. Germline V CDR1 and CDR2: LNHDA, SQIVND (reference sequence). Written as DNA, the CDR3 is TGTGCCAGTAGTATTCTAGCGGGGGGTAGGCGGGATACGCAGTATTTT. It encodes CASSILAGGRRDTQYF.

The chain couples TRBV4-1 to TRBJ2-7; 8 bases agree with TRBD2. The germline V gene encodes CDR1 MGHRA and CDR2 YSYEKL. The length of the CDR3 is 18 residues. V gave up 1 base and J gave up 0 bases; unmatched junction bases: 11. DNA of the CDR3: TGCGCCAGCAGCCAAGTTGTCAGCGGGGGAACTAGCTCCTACGAGCAGTACTTC. Amino acid sequence: CASSQVVSGGTSSYEQYF.

The V call is TRBV29-1, the J call TRBJ2-5; 11 bases fit TRBD1. Germline loops: CDR1 SQVTM, CDR2 ANQGSEA. After removal of 3 bases from V and 7 bases from J, the junction contained 16 bases not matched to a gene. This CDR3 has 17 residues. In nucleotides, the CDR3 is TGCAGCGTTGAGAAGACCCTTGGACAGGGGGCGCTAGGGACCCAGTACTTC. Translating it yields CSVEKTLGQGALGTQYF.

The chain employs TRBV3-1 (or the pseudogene TRBV3-2) and TRBJ1-5; no reliable D call. Germline CDR1 and CDR2: LGHDT and YNNKEL (reference sequence). Trimming removed 5 bases from V and 3 bases from J, with 8 bases in between. This CDR3 has 13 residues. CDR3 DNA sequence: TGTGCCAGCAGCTTTACATCCAATCAGCCCCAGCATTTT. This encodes CASSFTSNQPQHF.

The rearrangement uses TRBV6-5 and TRBJ2-3, with D perhaps matching TRBD2 (7 bases). The germline V gene has CDR1 MNHEY and CDR2 SVGAGI. The length of the CDR3 is 14 residues. Trimming removed 6 bases from V and 3 bases from J, with 13 bases in between. For the CDR3, the DNA is TGTGCCAGCAGAGGGGGACTACCTACAGATACGCAGTATTTT. The encoded protein is CASRGGLPTDTQYF.

Ten or more counts support this clone. The rearrangement uses TRBV27 and TRBJ2-1; TRBD2 might be the D (6 bases). CDR1 and CDR2 from the germline V gene are MNHEY and SMNVEV (reference sequence). Trimming took off 5 bases at V and 0 bases at J, with 11 bases between the two ends. The CDR3 sequence is 15 residues long. The CDR3 sequence: CASSRRGPSYNEQFF. DNA of the CDR3: TGTGCCAGCAGTAGGCGGGGCCCCTCCTACAATGAGCAGTTCTTC.

This chain connects TRBV5-1 to TRBJ1-1, with 8 nucleotides matching TRBD1. The CDR3 spans 14 residues. CDR1 is SGHRS and CDR2 is YFSETQ in the germline V gene. Losses at the gene ends were 4 bases for V and 10 bases for J; bases not matched to a gene: 12. The CDR3 coding sequence is TGCGCCAGCAGCCCGAGACAGGGGCCGGGGGTAGCTTTCTTT. Its protein product is CASSPRQGPGVAFF.

The chain links TRBV5-4 to TRBJ2-5; D perhaps matches TRBD1 (6 bases). V lost 4 bases and J 0 bases, leaving 16 bases between the germline ends. Germline values: CDR1 SGHNT, CDR2 YYREEE (reference sequence). CDR3 size: 16 residues. CDR3 sequence (DNA): TGTGCCAGCAGCACCGGGACACAAATAAACCAAGAGACCCAGTACTTC. This encodes CASSTGTQINQETQYF.

The chain employs TRBV4-3 and TRBJ2-1; 12 nucleotides line up with TRBD2. Germline CDR1 is LGHNA and CDR2 is YSLEER. Unmatched junction bases numbered 2, after V lost 2 bases and J lost 6 bases. The CDR3 length is 15 residues. CDR3 sequence reads: CASSQLAGGTNEQFF. The CDR3 nucleotides read TGCGCCAGCAGCCAACTAGCGGGGGGGACCAATGAGCAGTTCTTC.

This chain uses TRBV2 with TRBJ2-5, with a weak D call TRBD2 (6 bases). CDR1 is SNHLY, CDR2 FYNNEI, per germline. The V gene lost 6 bases and the J gene lost 3 bases, with 23 bases spanning the gap. The CDR3 spans 17 residues. The DNA for the CDR3 is TGTGCCAGCAGCGATCCCTCCCGGGTGGGGGGAGAAGAGACCCAGTACTTC. Translated, it gives CASSDPSRVGGEETQYF.

This chain connects TRBV7-8 to TRBJ2-3, with 7 bases fitting TRBD1. CDR1 and CDR2 from the germline V gene are SGHVS and FQNEAQ. The V gene end was trimmed by 4 bases and the J gene end by 2 bases; junction bases not matched to a gene: 9. The CDR3 sequence is 16 residues long. CDR3 coding DNA: TGTGCCAGCAGCTCGTCCGGGACAGCCTTCACAGATACGCAGTATTTT. Its translation: CASSSSGTAFTDTQYF.

This chain joins TRBV2 and TRBJ2-1; D call uncertain. Trimming removed 2 bases from V and 0 bases from J, with 8 bases in between. Per germline, CDR1 SNHLY and CDR2 FYNNEI. CDR3 length: 15 amino acids. CDR3: CASSETVSSYNEQFF. CDR3 nucleotide sequence: TGTGCCAGCAGTGAAACGGTGAGCTCCTACAATGAGCAGTTCTTC.

The DNA for the CDR3 is TGTGCCAGCAGTTTGGGCCTCTCTGGAAACACCATATATTTT. It yields the protein CASSLGLSGNTIYF. V is TRBV6-5 and J is TRBJ1-3; D is unresolved. V lost 4 bases and J lost 0, with 7 bases in between. The V gene's germline CDR1 is MNHEY and CDR2 SVGAGI. The CDR3 contains 14 residues.

The chain is built from TRBV4-2 and TRBJ1-4; D not certain. The germline V gene has CDR1 LGHNA and CDR2 YNFKEQ. CDR3 length: 15 residues. Trimming cost V 0 bases and J 7 bases, with 12 bases left between them. The CDR3: CASSQDRSPIEKLFF. CDR3 nucleotide sequence: TGTGCCAGCAGCCAAGATCGGAGTCCGATTGAAAAACTGTTTTTT.

The V call is TRBV5-1, the J call TRBJ2-7; 9 nucleotides match TRBD1. V shed 4 bases and J 4 bases; nucleotides not matched to a gene: 6. Germline V gene data show CDR1 as SGHRS and CDR2 as YFSETQ. The CDR3 covers 14 residues. DNA for the CDR3: TGCGCCAGCAGCACGACAGGGGGAGGGTACGAGCAGTACTTC. Translating it yields CASSTTGGGYEQYF.

This clone was detected only a few times. This sequence joins TRBV6-5 and TRBJ1-5, with D unclear. This CDR3 is 14 amino acids long. The germline V gene encodes CDR1 MNHEY and CDR2 SVGAGI. Deletions cut 7 bases from V and 1 base from J, with 11 bases between. The CDR3 spells CASNQDLSNQPQHF. CDR3 coding DNA: TGTGCCAGCAACCAGGACTTAAGCAATCAGCCCCAGCATTTT.

The chain employs TRBV7-6 and TRBJ1-5; possible D gene TRBD1, 5 bases. This CDR3 has 16 residues. The V gene's germline CDR1 is SGHVS and CDR2 FNYEAQ. V was clipped by 2 bases and J by 7 bases, with 18 bases between them. The CDR3 loop reads CASSLTSGRAGQPQHF. Here the CDR3 DNA reads TGTGCCAGCAGCTTAACCTCGGGCAGGGCCGGACAGCCCCAGCATTTT. Combining the CDR3 with reference TRBV7-6 and TRBJ1-5 gives the whole variable domain GAGVSQSPRYKVTKRGQDVALRCDPISGHVSLYWYRQALGQGPEFLTYFNYEAQQDKSGLPNDRFSAERPEGSISTLTIQRTEQRDSAMYRCASSLTSGRAGQPQHFGDGTRLSIL.